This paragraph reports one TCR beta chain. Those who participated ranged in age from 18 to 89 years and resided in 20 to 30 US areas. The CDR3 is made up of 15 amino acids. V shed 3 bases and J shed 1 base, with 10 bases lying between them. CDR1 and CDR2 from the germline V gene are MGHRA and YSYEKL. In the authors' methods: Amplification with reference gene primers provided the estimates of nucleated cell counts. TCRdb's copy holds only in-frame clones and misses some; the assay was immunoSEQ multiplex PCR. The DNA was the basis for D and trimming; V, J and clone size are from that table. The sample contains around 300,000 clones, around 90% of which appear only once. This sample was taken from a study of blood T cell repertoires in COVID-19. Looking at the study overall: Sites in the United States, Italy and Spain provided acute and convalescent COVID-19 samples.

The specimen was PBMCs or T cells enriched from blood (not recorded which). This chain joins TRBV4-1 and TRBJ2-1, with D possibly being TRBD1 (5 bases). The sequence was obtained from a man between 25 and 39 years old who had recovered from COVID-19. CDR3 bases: TGCGCCAGCAGCCAGTCGGACACATCCTACAATGAGCAGTTCTTC. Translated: CASSQSDTSYNEQFF.